This T cell receptor beta chain is drawn from a study of blood T cell repertoires in COVID-19. Study details: Acute and convalescent COVID-19 specimens originated in the United States, Italy and Spain.

The table came from immunoSEQ multiplex PCR; TCRdb's copy has only in-frame clones and leaves some out. Of 200,000 to 250,000 clones in the sample, around 84% were seen once. The CDR3 consists of 15 residues. Germline CDR1 SNHLY, CDR2 FYNNEI. With V trimmed by 7 bases and J by 3 bases, 7 bases remained unmatched. Sequencing was done on a sample of peripheral blood. The rearrangement joins TRBV2 to TRBJ2-1; 9 bases fit TRBD2. The clonotype originates from a woman of 80 years or more with active or convalescent COVID-19. The CDR3 loop is CASTQEREVYNEQFF. The CDR3 DNA reads as TGTGCCAGCACTCAAGAGCGGGAGGTCTACAATGAGCAGTTCTTC.